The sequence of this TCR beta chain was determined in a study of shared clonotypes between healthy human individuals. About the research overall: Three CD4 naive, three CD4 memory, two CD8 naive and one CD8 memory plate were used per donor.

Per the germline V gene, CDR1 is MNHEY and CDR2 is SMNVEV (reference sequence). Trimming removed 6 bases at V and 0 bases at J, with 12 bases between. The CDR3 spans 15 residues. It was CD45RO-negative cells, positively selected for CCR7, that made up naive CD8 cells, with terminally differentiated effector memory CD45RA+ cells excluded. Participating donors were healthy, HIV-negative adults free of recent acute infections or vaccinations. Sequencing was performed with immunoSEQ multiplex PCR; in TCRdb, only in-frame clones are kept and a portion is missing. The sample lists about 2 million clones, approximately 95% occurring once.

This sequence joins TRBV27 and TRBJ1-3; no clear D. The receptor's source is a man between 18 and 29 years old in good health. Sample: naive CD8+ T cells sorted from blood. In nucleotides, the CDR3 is TGTGCCAGCAGCGCCGACGTGAGCTCTGGAAACACCATATATTTT. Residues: CASSADVSSGNTIYF.